This TCR beta chain was found in a study of shared clonotypes between healthy human individuals. Study-level background: Per donor, CD8 memory used one plate, CD8 naive used two, CD4 memory used three and CD4 naive used three.

As concerns this clone: Its antigen is not known. The germline gene is not matched at one end of the junction; a read error may be the cause.

Whole-study results and caveats: Sequencing depth was a factor that was expected to affect clonotype sharing among donors. Several donors shared approximately 5% of their naive CD4 clonotypes.

CDR1 SGDLS and CDR2 YYNGEE come from the germline V gene. There are 11 residues in the CDR3. Per sorted-subset replicate PCR, input was approximately 200 ng DNA, representing tens of thousands of T cell genomes. The repertoire was sequenced with immunoSEQ multiplex PCR; TCRdb's copy has only in-frame clones and lacks some. The data hold more than 400,000 clones, with approximately 95% observed a single time. The sequencing input was naive CD4+ T cells sorted from blood. Subset here: CD45RA+ positively selected. The clonotype was recovered from a woman under 40 in good health. The chain has TRBV9 and TRBJ2-7; D gene unclear. The CDR3 sequence is CASSSSHEQYF. DNA for the CDR3: TGTGCCAGCAGCTCCTCCCACGAGCAGTACTTC.